A selection of T cell receptor beta chains follows, all from one sample in a study of T cells after yellow fever vaccination. One entry per CDR3 protein, called by TCRdb with MiXCR from the 5' RACE reads. The profile covers 140,000 to 150,000 distinct CDR3 sequences, with around 6.3% appearing a single time and 0.55% to 0.7% taken by the ten largest. The specimen was CD4+ T cells sorted from PBMCs, collected 10 days after the yellow fever booster vaccination. These receptor sequences come from a man in his thirties or forties who received the YFV17D yellow fever vaccine. Each CDR3 is given with its conserved first and last residue. The order of the fields is D gene, clone size, V gene, J gene, CDR3 protein, CDR3 DNA. D genes are given only for firm matches. The size of a clone is reported for some rows only, either as once, few or many, or as a class for expanded clones.

d_gene: .; abundance: many; v_gene: TRBV6-1; j_gene: TRBJ1-2; CDR3aa: CASSPIRDGSVGYTF; CDR3nt: TGTGCCAGCAGCCCGATCCGGGACGGATCGGTCGGCTACACCTTC
d_gene: TRBD2; abundance: many; v_gene: TRBV7-2; j_gene: TRBJ2-3; CDR3aa: CASSASGYSTDTQYF; CDR3nt: TGTGCCAGCAGCGCTAGCGGGTATAGCACAGATACGCAGTATTTT
d_gene: .; abundance: many; v_gene: TRBV24-1; j_gene: TRBJ2-1; CDR3aa: CATSDTGPNYNEQFF; CDR3nt: TGTGCCACCAGTGATACTGGACCGAATTACAATGAGCAGTTCTTC
d_gene: .; abundance: many; v_gene: TRBV24-1; j_gene: TRBJ2-1; CDR3aa: CATSRRGGAERGGAGSPYNEQFF; CDR3nt: TGTGCCACCAGTCGCCGAGGTGGCGCCGAACGAGGGGGGGCGGGAAGCCCCTACAATGAGCAGTTCTTC
d_gene: .; abundance: many; v_gene: TRBV7-9; j_gene: TRBJ2-7; CDR3aa: CVLDLPGSYEQYF; CDR3nt: TGTGTACTTGACCTTCCCGGGTCCTACGAGCAGTACTTC
d_gene: .; abundance: many; v_gene: TRBV11-1; j_gene: TRBJ1-1; CDR3aa: CASSRAGGRVTEAFF; CDR3nt: TGTGCCAGCAGCCGTGCTGGGGGAAGGGTCACTGAAGCTTTCTTT
d_gene: .; abundance: many; v_gene: TRBV6-1; j_gene: TRBJ2-3; CDR3aa: CASSEKTVLTDTQYF; CDR3nt: TGTGCCAGCAGTGAAAAGACGGTGCTCACAGATACGCAGTATTTT
d_gene: TRBD1; abundance: many; v_gene: TRBV18; j_gene: TRBJ2-3; CDR3aa: CASSRQGGGVDTQYF; CDR3nt: TGTGCCAGCTCACGACAGGGGGGCGGAGTAGATACGCAGTATTTT
d_gene: TRBD2; abundance: many; v_gene: TRBV29-1; j_gene: TRBJ2-7; CDR3aa: CSVELREVAGGISGEQYF; CDR3nt: TGCAGCGTTGAATTGCGGGAGGTAGCGGGAGGTATTTCGGGAGAGCAGTACTTC
d_gene: .; abundance: .; v_gene: TRBV20-1; j_gene: TRBJ2-1; CDR3aa: CSARTLLTSLSPNEQFF; CDR3nt: TGCAGTGCTAGAACACTCCTAACTAGTTTAAGTCCCAATGAGCAGTTCTTC
d_gene: TRBD1; abundance: .; v_gene: TRBV20-1; j_gene: TRBJ2-1; CDR3aa: CSATGGLQNEQFF; CDR3nt: TGCAGTGCGACAGGGGGGCTACAGAATGAGCAGTTCTTC
d_gene: .; abundance: many; v_gene: TRBV6-5; j_gene: TRBJ1-2; CDR3aa: CASSYPGAIGYTF; CDR3nt: TGTGCCAGCAGTTACCCGGGGGCGATAGGCTACACCTTC
d_gene: TRBD2; abundance: many; v_gene: TRBV18; j_gene: TRBJ2-1; CDR3aa: CASSPGGGDYNEQFF; CDR3nt: TGTGCCAGCTCACCCGGGGGGGGAGATTACAATGAGCAGTTCTTC
d_gene: .; abundance: .; v_gene: TRBV5-1; j_gene: TRBJ2-1; CDR3aa: CASSLFGTGSYNEQFF; CDR3nt: TGCGCCAGCAGCTTATTTGGGACTGGCTCCTACAATGAGCAGTTCTTC
d_gene: TRBD2; abundance: many; v_gene: TRBV20-1; j_gene: TRBJ2-1; CDR3aa: CSARWSGRLLNEQFF; CDR3nt: TGCAGTGCTAGGTGGAGCGGGAGACTGTTGAATGAGCAGTTCTTC
d_gene: TRBD2; abundance: many; v_gene: TRBV20-1; j_gene: TRBJ2-7; CDR3aa: CSARAGGHPDEQYF; CDR3nt: TGCAGTGCTAGAGCGGGGGGGCATCCGGACGAGCAGTACTTC
d_gene: TRBD1; abundance: many; v_gene: TRBV29-1; j_gene: TRBJ2-1; CDR3aa: CSVPTNRGPPYNEQFF; CDR3nt: TGCAGCGTCCCTACAAACAGGGGGCCTCCCTACAATGAGCAGTTCTTC
d_gene: .; abundance: many; v_gene: TRBV5-1; j_gene: TRBJ2-5; CDR3aa: CASSLGSGPGETQYF; CDR3nt: TGCGCCAGCAGCTTGGGCAGCGGGCCCGGGGAGACCCAGTACTTC
d_gene: TRBD2; abundance: many; v_gene: TRBV7-2; j_gene: TRBJ2-5; CDR3aa: CASCQREEPWETQYF; CDR3nt: TGTGCCAGCTGTCAGCGGGAGGAGCCTTGGGAGACCCAGTACTTC
d_gene: TRBD2; abundance: .; v_gene: TRBV6-1; j_gene: TRBJ2-2; CDR3aa: CASRIGTSGKVMGELFF; CDR3nt: TGTGCCAGCAGAATTGGGACTAGCGGGAAGGTTATGGGGGAGCTGTTTTTT
d_gene: TRBD2; abundance: many; v_gene: TRBV5-4; j_gene: TRBJ2-3; CDR3aa: CASSLDPLAGVGDTQYF; CDR3nt: TGTGCCAGCAGCTTGGACCCGCTAGCGGGAGTTGGAGATACGCAGTATTTT
d_gene: TRBD1; abundance: .; v_gene: TRBV5-1; j_gene: TRBJ2-3; CDR3aa: CASRSMGQGPDTQYF; CDR3nt: TGCGCCAGCCGATCAATGGGACAGGGGCCAGATACGCAGTATTTT
d_gene: .; abundance: many; v_gene: TRBV20-1; j_gene: TRBJ2-1; CDR3aa: CSARPPPAWSEQFF; CDR3nt: TGCAGTGCTAGACCCCCCCCAGCGTGGAGTGAGCAGTTCTTC
d_gene: .; abundance: .; v_gene: TRBV10-3; j_gene: TRBJ2-5; CDR3aa: CAIAGPAETQYF; CDR3nt: TGTGCCATCGCCGGACCGGCGGAGACCCAGTACTTC
d_gene: .; abundance: .; v_gene: TRBV7-2; j_gene: TRBJ2-2; CDR3aa: CASRLVASGELFF; CDR3nt: TGTGCCAGCCGCTTAGTGGCTAGCGGGGAGCTGTTTTTT
d_gene: .; abundance: many; v_gene: TRBV29-1; j_gene: TRBJ1-2; CDR3aa: CSVDQSGLGYTF; CDR3nt: TGCAGCGTTGATCAATCGGGGCTTGGCTACACCTTC